One and the same sample provided the 8 T cell receptor beta chains below, sequenced in a study of T cells in Graves' hyperthyroidism and ophthalmopathy. RNA transcripts were the template for amplifying TCR beta CDR3 regions. TCR CDR3 regions were first amplified by RT-PCR with HTBI primers. MiXCR, run by TCRdb on the multiplex PCR reads, gives a single entry per CDR3 protein. The sample has 800,000 or so distinct CDR3 sequences, over 35% seen once. What was sequenced was blood. All receptors come from a man aged 18 to 29 with Graves' hyperthyroidism.

Ten or more counts support this clonotype. The gene calls are TRBV29-1 and TRBJ1-1; D possibly corresponds to TRBD1 (5 bases). V lost 6 bases, J lost 0 bases, and 14 bases lay in between. Per germline, CDR1 SQVTM and CDR2 ANQGSEA. The CDR3 contains 14 residues. CDR3 residues: CSVGAGNMNTEAFF. The DNA for the CDR3 is TGCAGCGTCGGGGCGGGCAACATGAACACTGAAGCTTTCTTT.

Concerning this clonotype itself: This may come from a read error, since a much larger clone is one base off. The rearrangement links TRBV7-2 to TRBJ1-1; no firm D call. V lost 1 base and J lost 12, with 18 bases in between. The germline V gene has CDR1 SGHTA and CDR2 FQGNSA. The CDR3 consists of 14 residues. The CDR3, as DNA: TGTGCCAGCAGCTTAGTAAGGATGGGCAGAGAAACTTTCTTT. Translation: CASSLVRMGRETFF. The full variable domain, in which reference TRBV7-2 and TRBJ1-1 provide the parts outside the CDR3, is GAGVSQSPSNKVTEKGKDVELRCDPISGHTALYWYRQSLGQGLEFLIYFQGNSAPDKSGLPSDRFSAERTGGSVSTLTIQRTQQEDSAVYLCASSLVRMGRETFFGQGTRLTVV.

There are a few counts of this clonotype. This chain connects TRBV7-6 to TRBJ2-2; 7 nucleotides line up with TRBD1. The germline V gene has CDR1 SGHVS and CDR2 FNYEAQ. The CDR3 covers 17 residues. V was clipped by 0 bases and J by 1 base; unmatched bases: 5. The CDR3 nucleotides read TGTGCCAGCAGCTTAGCGCGAACAGGGGTGAACACCGGGGAGCTGTTTTTT. Protein product: CASSLARTGVNTGELFF. Drawing the rest from reference TRBV7-6 and TRBJ2-2, the complete variable domain is GAGVSQSPRYKVTKRGQDVALRCDPISGHVSLYWYRQALGQGPEFLTYFNYEAQQDKSGLPNDRFSAERPEGSISTLTIQRTEQRDSAMYRCASSLARTGVNTGELFFGEGSRLTVL.

In the case of this clonotype: A much more abundant neighbour one base away suggests this may be a read error. The chain employs TRBV2 and TRBJ1-1; D is unclear. The germline V and J ends were trimmed by 0 bases and 0 bases, with 8 bases remaining between them. The CDR3 contains 15 residues. Per germline, CDR1 SNHLY and CDR2 FYNNEI. As DNA, the CDR3 is TGTGCCAGCAGTGAAGCCGCGGCTATGAACACTGAAGCTTTCTTT. Translated, it gives CASSEAAAMNTEAFF.

This clonotype was seen at least ten times. The rearrangement links TRBV15 to TRBJ1-2; no reliable D call. The CDR3 spans 14 residues. The germline CDR1 and CDR2 sequences are LNHNV and YYDKDF (reference sequence). Trimming pared 0 bases from V and 8 bases from J, leaving 13 bases between. This CDR3 is CATSRDPGVGGYTF. The CDR3 coding sequence is TGTGCCACCAGCAGAGATCCCGGGGTTGGAGGCTACACCTTC.

This clonotype turned up a few times. This chain's CDR3 is CASSYDGTSYGYTF. The CDR3 nucleotides read TGTGCCAGCAGTTACGACGGGACAAGCTATGGCTACACCTTC. The J gene is TRBJ1-2, the V gene TRBV6-5, with D perhaps TRBD1 (6 bases). In germline, CDR1 is MNHEY, CDR2 SVGAGI. The CDR3 runs 14 residues. V was pared by 2 bases and J by 4 bases, with 11 bases between.

This chain joins TRBV15 and TRBJ1-2; 11 nucleotides match TRBD1. J was trimmed by 8 bases and V by 5 bases; bases with no gene match: 10. The germline V gene encodes CDR1 LNHNV and CDR2 YYDKDF (reference sequence). There are 15 residues in the CDR3. Written as DNA, the CDR3 is TGTGCCACCAGCGGGCCGGGACAGGGGGACAACGGCTACACCTTC. It codes for CATSGPGQGDNGYTF.

This clonotype appeared many times. The chain joins TRBV29-1 to TRBJ1-2; D gene unclear. This CDR3 region has 11 residues. Germline V gene lookup returns CDR1 SQVTM and CDR2 ANQGSEA. The V and J ends lost 5 bases and 6 bases respectively, with 10 bases between them. This CDR3 is CSVPTHHGYTF. CDR3 DNA: TGCAGCGTTCCGACTCATCATGGCTACACCTTC.